The 8 T cell receptor beta chains reported below all come from one sample, sequenced in a study of beta chain features in type 1 diabetes. Reverse transcription of all isolated RNA meant that expressed TCRB transcripts were sequenced. Assay: immunoSEQ multiplex PCR; the TCRdb copy retains only in-frame clones and omits some. The sample includes around 430,000 clones, about 32% of them seen just once. Sequencing was done on a sample of naive CD4+ T cells from blood. All receptors come from a young man in good health.

The V call is TRBV4-2, the J call TRBJ1-4; no clear D gene. V lost 5 bases and J 6 bases, leaving 16 bases between the germline ends. The germline gives CDR1 LGHNA, CDR2 YNFKEQ. This CDR3 contains 15 residues. CDR3 sequence: CASSKDGFMDEKLFF. The CDR3 DNA is TGTGCCAGCAGCAAGGACGGATTCATGGATGAAAAACTGTTTTTT.

The sample holds a few counts of this clone. The chain has TRBV9 and TRBJ2-3; TRBD1 agrees at 7 bases. Germline V lookup: CDR1 SGDLS, CDR2 YYNGEE. The V segment lost 3 bases and the J segment 2 bases; nucleotides outside the gene matches: 3. The CDR3 covers 14 residues. Here the CDR3 reads CASSATGATDTQYF. DNA of the CDR3: TGTGCCAGCAGCGCTACAGGGGCCACAGATACGCAGTATTTT.

The chain links TRBV28 to TRBJ2-7, with 7 bases identical to TRBD2. The CDR3 totals 15 residues. Per germline, CDR1 MDHEN and CDR2 SYDVKM. The ends lost 5 bases at V and 5 bases at J; junction bases unmatched: 12. The CDR3 protein is CASSLPGLEIHEQYF. The CDR3 bases are TGTGCCAGCAGTCTCCCCGGACTAGAAATCCACGAGCAGTACTTC.

This clone was recorded a few times. The chain employs TRBV30 and TRBJ2-7; TRBD2 matches at 7 bases. The germline V gene has CDR1 GTSNPN and CDR2 SVGIG (reference sequence). This CDR3 contains 12 residues. After removal of 4 bases from V and 7 bases from J, the junction contained 7 bases not matched to a gene. CDR3 nucleotide sequence: TGTGCCTGGAATGGGAGGGGCGGTGAGCAGTACTTC. The encoded protein is CAWNGRGGEQYF. Variable domain in full (rest from reference TRBV30 and TRBJ2-7): SQTIHQWPATLVQPVGSPLSLECTVEGTSNPNLYWYRQAAGRGLQLLFYSVGIGQISSEVPQNLSASRPQDRQFILSSKKLLLSDSGFYLCAWNGRGGEQYFGPGTRLTVT.

The chain recombines TRBV5-1 with TRBJ2-1; D uncertain. CDR1 SGHRS and CDR2 YFSETQ come from the germline V gene. Trimming took 2 bases from V and 0 from J, leaving 6 bases between them. The CDR3 loop spans 14 amino acids. This CDR3 reads CASSLTSSYNEQFF. The DNA for the CDR3 is TGCGCCAGCAGCTTAACAAGCTCCTACAATGAGCAGTTCTTC.

The DNA of the CDR3 is TGTGCCTGGGACGAACAGAGCAACACTGAAGCTTTCTTT. Protein: CAWDEQSNTEAFF. This sequence joins TRBV30 and TRBJ1-1; no clear D. V was clipped by 5 bases and J by 2 bases, with 12 bases between them. Germline loops: CDR1 GTSNPN, CDR2 SVGIG (reference sequence). CDR3 length: 13 residues. Supplemented by reference TRBV30 and TRBJ1-1, the full variable domain reads SQTIHQWPATLVQPVGSPLSLECTVEGTSNPNLYWYRQAAGRGLQLLFYSVGIGQISSEVPQNLSASRPQDRQFILSSKKLLLSDSGFYLCAWDEQSNTEAFFGQGTRLTVV.

The V and J genes are TRBV7-2 and TRBJ2-7, with TRBD2 matching 13 bases. The J segment lost 5 bases and the V segment lost 5 bases, leaving 9 bases of the junction unmatched. Germline lookup yields CDR1 SGHTA and CDR2 FQGNSA. The CDR3 totals 16 residues. This chain's CDR3 is CASSVTLAGGADEQYF. In nucleotides, the CDR3 is TGTGCCAGCAGCGTTACACTAGCGGGAGGGGCCGACGAGCAGTACTTC.

The rearrangement uses TRBV6-6 and TRBJ2-3; D is unclear. Germline CDR1 and CDR2: MNHNY and SVGAGI (reference sequence). CDR3 size: 14 residues. V was shortened by 4 bases and J by 4 bases, with 12 bases between the two germline ends. In nucleotides, the CDR3 is TGTGCCAGCAGTTCCCCTTCTCAGGCAGATACGCAGTATTTT. This encodes CASSSPSQADTQYF.